The rows below give T cell receptor beta chains drawn from one sample of a study of identifying expanded T cells in peripheral blood. The repertoire was sequenced with immunoSEQ multiplex PCR; TCRdb's copy has only in-frame clones and lacks some. The sample has under 120,000 clones; roughly 91% are singletons. What was sequenced was blood. The receptors were sampled from a person aged 18 to 75 in good health. CDR3s include the opening cysteine and the closing phenylalanine or tryptophan. A D gene is named only where the DNA matches it firmly. A row's size may be missing; if present it is once, few, many or a size class.

>TRBJ2-5|TRBV19|once|TRBD2
TGTGCCAGTAGCGGGACTAGCGGGGGGAAAGAGACCCAGTACTTC
CASSGTSGGKETQYF
>TRBJ1-4|TRBV5-4|.|.
TGTGCCAGCAGCCTTGACAGCATTGAAAAACTGTTTTTT
CASSLDSIEKLFF
>TRBJ2-7|TRBV7-6|.|.
TGTGCCAGCAGCCGCGACAGGGGAGGGCACGAGCAGTACTTC
CASSRDRGGHEQYF
>TRBJ1-5|TRBV28|.|.
TGTGCCAGCAGTTTATGGGGGGGGGATAGCAATCAGCCCCAGCATTTT
CASSLWGGDSNQPQHF
>TRBJ1-6|TRBV9|few|.
TGTGCCAGCAGCGTAGGCGGGGGTACTTCACCCCTCCACTTT
CASSVGGGTSPLHF
>TRBJ1-6|TRBV27|few|.
TGTGCCAGCAGTTTTAGGGCGAGTAATTCACCCCTCCACTTT
CASSFRASNSPLHF
>TRBJ2-7|TRBV5-5|.|.
TGTGCCAGCAGCTTAGGGGGGCCCTCTTCGCAGTACTTC
CASSLGGPSSQYF
>TRBJ1-5|TRBV27|few|.
TGTGCCAGCAGTTTATGGGGTTCGGAGCCCCAGCATTTT
CASSLWGSEPQHF
>TRBJ2-7|TRBV10-1|.|.
TGCGCCAGCAGTGAGTCGACTGGGGTCCACGAGCAGTACTTC
CASSESTGVHEQYF
>TRBJ1-5|TRBV7-2|.|.
TGTGCCAGCAGCGGGCGTTGGGGTCAGGATCAGCCCCAGCATTTT
CASSGRWGQDQPQHF
>TRBJ1-2|TRBV18|.|TRBD1
TGTGCCAGCTCACCAGGGCAGGGGGCGAACTATGGCTACACCTTC
CASSPGQGANYGYTF
>TRBJ1-1|TRBV7-9|.|.
TGTGCCAGCAGCTTGACGGATGAAGCTTTCTTT
CASSLTDEAFF
>TRBJ2-7|TRBV7-9|.|.
TGTGCCAGCAGCTTAGAAAGGCAGGGATCGTTTTCCTACGAGCAGTACTTC
CASSLERQGSFSYEQYF
>TRBJ1-1|TRBV5-1|.|TRBD1
TGCGCCAGCAGCTTAAGGGCAGGGGGGAACACTGAAGCTTTCTTT
CASSLRAGGNTEAFF
>TRBJ1-6|TRBV28|.|.
TGTGCCAGCAGTTTTATCAGGGAGGGTGTGCATAATTCACCCCTCCACTTT
CASSFIREGVHNSPLHF
>TRBJ2-1|TRBV7-8|.|.
TGTGCCAGCAGCCTCTCAGGGGAGGTCAATGAGCAGTTCTTC
CASSLSGEVNEQFF
>TRBJ2-5|TRBV18|.|.
TGTGCCAGCTCACCAGGAGTCCGTGGGGAGACCCAGTACTTC
CASSPGVRGETQYF
>TRBJ2-7|TRBV28|.|TRBD2
TGTGCCAGCAGTTTTCGCGGGGGTTCCTACGAGCAGTACTTC
CASSFRGGSYEQYF
>TRBJ1-4|TRBV7-9|.|.
TGTGCCAGCAGCCCCCCGGGGGCGCGTGAAAAACTGTTTTTT
CASSPPGAREKLFF
>TRBJ1-4|TRBV19|.|.
TGTGCCAGTAGTATAGTTCATAATGAAAAACTGTTTTTT
CASSIVHNEKLFF
>TRBJ2-7|TRBV9|once|TRBD1
TGTGCCAGCAGCTCCGCCGGGACAGGGGTCCCAGGAGACGAGCAGTACTTC
CASSSAGTGVPGDEQYF
>TRBJ1-5|TRBV5-4|.|.
TGTGCCAGCAGCTTGGACCAGGGAGATCAGCCCCAGCATTTT
CASSLDQGDQPQHF
>TRBJ1-6|TRBV10-3|.|.
TGTGCCATCAGTGAGGCCCGAAAGGATAATTCACCCCTCCACTTT
CAISEARKDNSPLHF
>TRBJ2-7|TRBV7-2|.|TRBD2
TGTGCCAGCAGCGCCGGACTAGCGGCGTCCTACGAGCAGTACTTC
CASSAGLAASYEQYF
>TRBJ2-1|TRBV11-2|.|.
TGTGCCAGCAGCTTTGGGATTGAGCAGTTCTTC
CASSFGIEQFF
>TRBJ1-2|TRBV30|few|TRBD1
TGTGCCTGGCAGGGGACAGGGCGAAACTATGGCTACACCTTC
CAWQGTGRNYGYTF
>TRBJ2-7|TRBV5-1|.|.
TGCGCCAGCAGCATGGGGGGTACCTACGAGCAGTACTTC
CASSMGGTYEQYF
>TRBJ1-1|TRBV4-3|.|.
TGCGCCAGCAGCCGGACAGCGGACACTGAAGCTTTCTTT
CASSRTADTEAFF
>TRBJ2-5|TRBV5-1|.|.
TGCGCCAGCAGCCCGCCGACAGGCCAAGAGACCCAGTACTTC
CASSPPTGQETQYF
>TRBJ1-3|TRBV5-4|.|.
TGTGCCAGCAGCTTGGCCGGCAACTCTGGAAACACCATATATTTT
CASSLAGNSGNTIYF
>TRBJ1-5|TRBV4-3|.|.
TGCGCCAGCAGCCAAGATATATATCAGCCCCAGCATTTT
CASSQDIYQPQHF
>TRBJ2-3|TRBV19|.|.
TGTGCCAGTAGTAGGGTCCCACTAGAGTACGATACGCAGTATTTT
CASSRVPLEYDTQYF
>TRBJ1-6|TRBV5-6|.|.
TGTGCCAGCAGCTTACTCCGGGCCGCACCGTATAATTCACCCCTCCACTTT
CASSLLRAAPYNSPLHF
>TRBJ2-6|TRBV25-1|.|.
TGTGCCAGCAGTGTAATGAAAACTGGGGCCAACGTCCTGACTTTC
CASSVMKTGANVLTF
>TRBJ2-1|TRBV7-2|.|TRBD2
TGTGCCAGCAGCTTAGGTCAAATAACGGGGGGTTTTGATGAGCAGTTCTTC
CASSLGQITGGFDEQFF
>TRBJ2-5|TRBV2|.|TRBD2
TGTGCCAGCAGTGATCTTCTAGCGGGGGCCCAAGAGACCCAGTACTTC
CASSDLLAGAQETQYF
>TRBJ2-7|TRBV9|.|.
TGTGCCAGCAGCGTTTCCGGACAGAGCGACTACGAGCAGTACTTC
CASSVSGQSDYEQYF
>TRBJ1-3|TRBV4-1|.|TRBD1
TGCGCCAGCAGCCAGCCCGGACAGGGAATTGGAAACACCATATATTTT
CASSQPGQGIGNTIYF
>TRBJ2-3|TRBV2|.|.
TGTGCCAGCATGGGGGGCGGGGATACGCAGTATTTT
CASMGGGDTQYF
>TRBJ2-1|TRBV11-2|.|TRBD2
TGTGCCAGCAGCTGGGGGGGTGAGCAGTTCTTC
CASSWGGEQFF
>TRBJ2-5|TRBV7-2|.|.
TGTGCCAGCAGCTTCCAGGGGGGCCAAGAGACCCAGTACTTC
CASSFQGGQETQYF
>TRBJ2-1|TRBV29-1|.|.
TGCAGCGTTCCCCTAGGGTGGGGGTACAATGAGCAGTTCTTC
CSVPLGWGYNEQFF
>TRBJ2-1|TRBV7-2|once|TRBD1
TGTGCCAGCAGCCCCCTAGGGACGACAGGGTACAATGAGCAGTTCTTC
CASSPLGTTGYNEQFF
>TRBJ1-2|TRBV7-2|.|.
TGTGCCAGCAGCCCTCACGGGGCAGGGCAATTCTATGGCTACACCTTC
CASSPHGAGQFYGYTF
>TRBJ2-1|TRBV5-4|once|TRBD2
TGTGCCAGCAGCTTGAATAGCGGGGGGTACAATGAGCAGTTCTTC
CASSLNSGGYNEQFF
>TRBJ2-6|TRBV4-3|.|.
TGCGCCAGCAGCCAAGATACCCCGATTCAACTGACTTTC
CASSQDTPIQLTF
>TRBJ2-3|TRBV5-1|.|TRBD2
TGCGCCAGCGCCTCTTGGCCGGTATGGGGGGGACCAGAAAGAAGCACAGATACGCAGTATTTT
CASASWPVWGGPERSTDTQYF
>TRBJ1-6|TRBV6-5|.|TRBD1
TGTGCCAGCAGTTCCACGACAGGGGACGGGTCACCCCTCCACTTT
CASSSTTGDGSPLHF
>TRBJ1-5|TRBV6-5|.|.
TGTGCCAGCAGTAGGGGGGGACAACGAGGGCAGCCCCAGCATTTT
CASSRGGQRGQPQHF
>TRBJ1-1|TRBV6-5|.|.
TGTGCCAGCAGTTATTCGACTTTGAACACTGAAGCTTTCTTT
CASSYSTLNTEAFF
>TRBJ2-5|TRBV25-1|.|TRBD1
TGTGCCAGCAGTGGGACAGGCCGAGAGACCCAGTACTTC
CASSGTGRETQYF
>TRBJ1-2|TRBV7-9|.|.
TGTGCCAGCAGCTTTAGTGCGAGGGGCTACACCTTC
CASSFSARGYTF
>TRBJ2-7|TRBV5-1|.|TRBD2
TGCGCCAGCAGAAAGGGAGGGACTAACTACGAGCAGTACTTC
CASRKGGTNYEQYF
>TRBJ2-2|TRBV7-9|few|.
TGTGCCAGCAGCTTTGGCGGTTTATACACCGGGGAGCTGTTTTTT
CASSFGGLYTGELFF